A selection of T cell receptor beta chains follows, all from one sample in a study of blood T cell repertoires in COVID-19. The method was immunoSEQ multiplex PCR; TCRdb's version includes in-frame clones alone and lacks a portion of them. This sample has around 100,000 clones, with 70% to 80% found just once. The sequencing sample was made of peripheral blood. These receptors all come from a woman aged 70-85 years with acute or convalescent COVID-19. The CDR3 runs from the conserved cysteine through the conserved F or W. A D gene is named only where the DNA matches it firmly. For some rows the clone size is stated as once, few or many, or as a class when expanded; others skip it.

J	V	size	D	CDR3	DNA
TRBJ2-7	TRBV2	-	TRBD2	CASNPGLHYEQYF	TGTGCCAGCAACCCGGGACTACACTACGAGCAGTACTTC
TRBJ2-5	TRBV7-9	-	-	CASNPYFETQYF	TGTGCCAGCAACCCCTACTTCGAGACCCAGTACTTC
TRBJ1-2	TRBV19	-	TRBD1	CATKRDRDFNYGYTF	TGTGCCACAAAAAGGGACAGGGACTTTAACTATGGCTACACCTTC
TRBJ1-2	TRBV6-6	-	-	CASNTGTEGYTF	TGTGCCAGCAATACCGGGACTGAGGGCTACACCTTC
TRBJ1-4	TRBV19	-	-	CASSRVGGAATNEKLFF	TGTGCCAGTAGCCGGGTCGGAGGCGCAGCAACTAATGAAAAACTGTTTTTT
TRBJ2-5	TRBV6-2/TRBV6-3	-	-	CASSYVPGGTQYF	TGTGCCAGCAGTTACGTTCCCGGTGGGACCCAGTACTTC
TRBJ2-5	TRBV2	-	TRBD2	CASSEVAGGGETQYF	TGTGCCAGCAGTGAAGTTGCGGGGGGAGGGGAGACCCAGTACTTC
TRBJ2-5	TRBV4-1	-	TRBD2	CASSQGAGEVSVTQYF	TGCGCCAGCAGCCAAGGCGCGGGGGAGGTCTCCGTGACCCAGTACTTC
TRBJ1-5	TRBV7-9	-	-	CASSLAHGGNQPQHF	TGTGCCAGCAGCTTAGCGCACGGGGGCAATCAGCCCCAGCATTTT
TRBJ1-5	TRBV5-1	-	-	CASSPGEGGQPQHF	TGCGCCAGCAGCCCCGGGGAGGGTGGTCAGCCCCAGCATTTT
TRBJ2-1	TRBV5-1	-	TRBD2	CASSFIAGQNNEQFF	TGCGCCAGCAGCTTCATAGCGGGGCAGAACAATGAGCAGTTCTTC
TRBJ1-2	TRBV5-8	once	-	CASSLAGSWYGYTF	TGTGCCAGCAGCTTGGCGGGGTCATGGTATGGCTACACCTTC
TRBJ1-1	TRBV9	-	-	CASSVVNSEAFF	TGTGCCAGCAGCGTAGTAAACTCTGAAGCTTTCTTT
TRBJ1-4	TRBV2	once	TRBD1	CASSPQGALEKLFF	TGTGCCAGCAGTCCACAGGGGGCACTAGAAAAACTGTTTTTT
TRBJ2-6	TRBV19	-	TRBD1	CASSLQGAGANVLTF	TGTGCCAGTAGCCTGCAGGGGGCTGGGGCCAACGTCCTGACTTTC
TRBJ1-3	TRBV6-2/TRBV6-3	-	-	CASSYYSSGNTIYF	TGTGCCAGCAGTTACTACAGCTCTGGAAACACCATATATTTT
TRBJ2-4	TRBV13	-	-	CASSPRLGANIQYF	TGTGCCAGCAGCCCTAGGTTAGGGGCAAACATTCAGTACTTC
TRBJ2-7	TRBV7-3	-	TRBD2	CASSHGLAGGALSEQYF	TGTGCCAGCAGCCACGGACTAGCGGGGGGCGCCCTCAGCGAGCAGTACTTC
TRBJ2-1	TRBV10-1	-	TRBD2	CASSVSGGDYNEQFF	TGCGCCAGCAGTGTTAGCGGGGGGGATTACAATGAGCAGTTCTTC
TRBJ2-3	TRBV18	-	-	CASSQRDTQYF	TGTGCCAGCTCACAGCGAGATACGCAGTATTTT
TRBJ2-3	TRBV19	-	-	CASSIVHQDTQYF	TGTGCCAGTAGTATAGTCCATCAAGATACGCAGTATTTT
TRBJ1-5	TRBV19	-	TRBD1	CASSARDRGSNQPQHF	TGTGCCAGTAGTGCCAGGGACAGGGGAAGCAATCAGCCCCAGCATTTT
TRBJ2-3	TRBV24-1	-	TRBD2	CATSDSGTSGGYPMDTQYF	TGTGCCACCAGTGACTCCGGGACTAGCGGGGGGTACCCAATGGATACGCAGTATTTT
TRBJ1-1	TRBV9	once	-	CASSFTENTEAFF	TGTGCCAGCAGTTTTACTGAGAACACTGAAGCTTTCTTT
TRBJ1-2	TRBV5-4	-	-	CASSLGQLYTF	TGTGCCAGCAGCCTAGGACAGCTCTACACCTTC
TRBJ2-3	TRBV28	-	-	CASRRQGPDTQYF	TGTGCCAGCAGGAGGCAGGGGCCAGATACGCAGTATTTT
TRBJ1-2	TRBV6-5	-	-	CASKGANYGYTF	TGTGCCAGCAAAGGGGCTAACTATGGCTACACCTTC
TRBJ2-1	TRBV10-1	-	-	CASSESTGYNEQFF	TGCGCCAGCAGTGAGTCGACGGGTTACAATGAGCAGTTCTTC